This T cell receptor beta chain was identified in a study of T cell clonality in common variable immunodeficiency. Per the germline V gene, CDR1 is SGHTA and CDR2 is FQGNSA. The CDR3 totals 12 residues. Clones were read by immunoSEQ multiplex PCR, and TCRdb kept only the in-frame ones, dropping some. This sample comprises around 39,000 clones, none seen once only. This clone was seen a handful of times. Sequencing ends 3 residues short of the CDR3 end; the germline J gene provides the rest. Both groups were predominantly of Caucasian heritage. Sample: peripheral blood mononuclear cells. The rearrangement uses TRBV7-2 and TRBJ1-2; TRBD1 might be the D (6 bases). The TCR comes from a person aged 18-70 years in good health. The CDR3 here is CASSLARGGYTF. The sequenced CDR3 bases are TGTGCCAGCAGCTTAGCCAGGGGCGGC.